This T cell receptor beta chain is from a study of cytomegalovirus exposure and HLA in healthy donors. Germline trimming cut 4 bases from V and 4 bases from J; bases unmatched to any gene: 10. This CDR3 spans 16 amino acids. PCR used 60 Vbeta primers and 13 Jbeta primers. The data were produced by immunoSEQ multiplex PCR, yet TCRdb's version contains in-frame clones alone and is incomplete. The sample has 170,000 or so clones; roughly 78% are singletons. About this clone itself: Its antigen is unidentified.

Donors consisted of healthy bone marrow donors. Notes on the study in general: Links to common viral pathogens appeared, in a later analysis, for several of the most significant clusters. The majority of TCR sequences were rare, yet some public TCRs appeared in many donors. Later analysis showed most CMV-associated TCR beta chains appearing HLA-restricted.

Sequencing was carried out using PBMCs. This sequence originates from a woman aged 45-60 years in good health and CMV-seropositive. The chain links TRBV5-3 to TRBJ2-3; 9 positions match TRBD1. TRBV5-3 is an ORF; its function is uncertain. The CDR3 protein is CARSPPWTGVPDTQYF. DNA of the CDR3: TGTGCCAGAAGCCCCCCCTGGACAGGGGTCCCAGATACGCAGTATTTT.